These T cell receptor beta chains were read from a single sample in a study of blood T cell repertoires in COVID-19. This table comes from immunoSEQ multiplex PCR, and its TCRdb copy is limited to in-frame clones, with some not included. The sample has hundreds of thousands of clones; around 87% are singletons. Source material: PBMCs or T cells enriched from blood (not recorded which). These TCRs come from a woman aged 50 to 60 who had recovered from COVID-19. The CDR3 runs from the conserved cysteine through the conserved F or W. A D gene is named only where the DNA matches it firmly. Where a row states a size, it is once, few, many or the class of an expanded clone; other rows omit it.

j_call: TRBJ1-1
clone_size: NA
d_call: NA
v_call: TRBV2
cdr3_nt: TGTGCCAGCAGTTCGGGGGGGGACACTGAAGCTTTCTTT
cdr3_aa: CASSSGGDTEAFF

j_call: TRBJ2-2
clone_size: NA
d_call: TRBD2
v_call: TRBV14
cdr3_nt: TGTGCCAGCAGTCCCCGGACTAGCACCGGGGAGCTGTTTTTT
cdr3_aa: CASSPRTSTGELFF

j_call: TRBJ1-2
clone_size: NA
d_call: TRBD1
v_call: TRBV6-6
cdr3_nt: TGTGCCAGCATCGGGACAGGGGAAAATGGCTACACCTTC
cdr3_aa: CASIGTGENGYTF

j_call: TRBJ1-1
clone_size: NA
d_call: NA
v_call: TRBV13
cdr3_nt: TGTGCCAGCAGCTTAGGCATGGCCGATCTTTTCACTGAAGCTTTCTTT
cdr3_aa: CASSLGMADLFTEAFF

j_call: TRBJ1-1
clone_size: NA
d_call: NA
v_call: TRBV6-5
cdr3_nt: TGTGCCAGCAGTTACGACAGGAGCAACACTGAAGCTTTCTTT
cdr3_aa: CASSYDRSNTEAFF

j_call: TRBJ1-5
clone_size: NA
d_call: NA
v_call: TRBV7-8
cdr3_nt: TGTGCCAGCAGCTTAGAAGGAAGGGGTAGCAATCAGCCCCAGCATTTT
cdr3_aa: CASSLEGRGSNQPQHF

j_call: TRBJ2-1
clone_size: NA
d_call: TRBD2
v_call: TRBV27
cdr3_nt: TGTGCCAGCAGTTTCTACGGGGGGATGAACAATGAGCAGTTCTTC
cdr3_aa: CASSFYGGMNNEQFF

j_call: TRBJ1-6
clone_size: NA
d_call: TRBD1
v_call: TRBV19
cdr3_nt: TGTGCCAGTAGTCCTGCTACAGGGGGTAGCGCGCGAAACTATAATTCACCCCTCCACTTT
cdr3_aa: CASSPATGGSARNYNSPLHF

j_call: TRBJ2-1
clone_size: once
d_call: TRBD2
v_call: TRBV9
cdr3_nt: TGTGCCAGCAGCGAAAGGACTAGCTGGGATGAGCAGTTCTTC
cdr3_aa: CASSERTSWDEQFF

j_call: TRBJ2-7
clone_size: NA
d_call: TRBD1
v_call: TRBV6-5
cdr3_nt: TGTGCCAGCAGTTCGGACAGGGGGTCCTACGAGCAGTACTTC
cdr3_aa: CASSSDRGSYEQYF

j_call: TRBJ2-1
clone_size: few
d_call: TRBD2
v_call: TRBV6-5
cdr3_nt: TGTGCCAGCGAGAATAGCGGGGGGGCCTACAATGAGCAGTTCTTC
cdr3_aa: CASENSGGAYNEQFF

j_call: TRBJ2-1
clone_size: NA
d_call: NA
v_call: TRBV11-2
cdr3_nt: TGTGCCAGCAGCCGGTTGGGACACTTACCCTACAATGAGCAGTTCTTC
cdr3_aa: CASSRLGHLPYNEQFF

j_call: TRBJ1-2
clone_size: NA
d_call: NA
v_call: TRBV6-2/TRBV6-3
cdr3_nt: TGTGCCAGCAGTTACGGAGACCCGCCTGAAACCTTC
cdr3_aa: CASSYGDPPETF

j_call: TRBJ2-7
clone_size: NA
d_call: NA
v_call: TRBV19
cdr3_nt: TGTGCCAGTAGTATAGGTAGGCAGGCTTACGAGCAGTACTTC
cdr3_aa: CASSIGRQAYEQYF

j_call: TRBJ2-7
clone_size: NA
d_call: TRBD1
v_call: TRBV11-3
cdr3_nt: TGTGCCAGCAGCTTAGAAGGGACAGGGTCGTACGAGCAGTACTTC
cdr3_aa: CASSLEGTGSYEQYF

j_call: TRBJ1-2
clone_size: NA
d_call: NA
v_call: TRBV10-2
cdr3_nt: TGCGCCAGCAGTGAGTCCGGGGAAGGCTACACCTTC
cdr3_aa: CASSESGEGYTF

j_call: TRBJ1-3
clone_size: NA
d_call: NA
v_call: TRBV18
cdr3_nt: TGTGCCAGCTCACCACCGGCAGGGAGGGGAAGAAACACCATATATTTT
cdr3_aa: CASSPPAGRGRNTIYF

j_call: TRBJ2-5
clone_size: NA
d_call: TRBD1
v_call: TRBV28
cdr3_nt: TGTGCCAGCAGTTTCGACAGGGTGGTGGAGACCCAGTACTTC
cdr3_aa: CASSFDRVVETQYF

j_call: TRBJ2-2
clone_size: NA
d_call: NA
v_call: TRBV30
cdr3_nt: TGTGCCTGGTCCAAGACTAGGTTTGCGAACACCGGGGAGCTGTTTTTT
cdr3_aa: CAWSKTRFANTGELFF

j_call: TRBJ1-1
clone_size: NA
d_call: NA
v_call: TRBV19
cdr3_nt: TGTGCCAGTCTATGGGGAGGCATCGAAGCTTTCTTT
cdr3_aa: CASLWGGIEAFF

j_call: TRBJ1-2
clone_size: NA
d_call: NA
v_call: TRBV2
cdr3_nt: TGTGCCAGCAGTGAAGCGGGCCTTGGACAGAACTATGGCTACACCTTC
cdr3_aa: CASSEAGLGQNYGYTF

j_call: TRBJ2-1
clone_size: once
d_call: TRBD2
v_call: TRBV7-9
cdr3_nt: TGTGCCAGCAGCCTCACTAGCGGGGGGGCGAATGAGCAGTTCTTC
cdr3_aa: CASSLTSGGANEQFF

j_call: TRBJ1-1
clone_size: NA
d_call: NA
v_call: TRBV27
cdr3_nt: TGTGCCAGCAGTCAGGGCCTAAACACTGAAGCTTTCTTT
cdr3_aa: CASSQGLNTEAFF

j_call: TRBJ1-6
clone_size: NA
d_call: TRBD1
v_call: TRBV30
cdr3_nt: TGTGCCTGGGAACAGGGGGATCCTAATCGATCACCCCTCCACTTT
cdr3_aa: CAWEQGDPNRSPLHF

j_call: TRBJ1-1
clone_size: NA
d_call: NA
v_call: TRBV12-3/TRBV12-4
cdr3_nt: TGTGCCAGCAGTTTTCTTGGAGCTGAAGCTTTCTTT
cdr3_aa: CASSFLGAEAFF

j_call: TRBJ2-7
clone_size: NA
d_call: TRBD1
v_call: TRBV7-2
cdr3_nt: TGTGCCAGCAGCGTGGACAGGGTAACCTACGAGCAGTACTTC
cdr3_aa: CASSVDRVTYEQYF

j_call: TRBJ2-6
clone_size: NA
d_call: NA
v_call: TRBV28
cdr3_nt: TGTGCCAGCTCCTGGGCAGGGTCTGGGGCCAACGTCCTGACTTTC
cdr3_aa: CASSWAGSGANVLTF

j_call: TRBJ2-3
clone_size: once
d_call: NA
v_call: TRBV7-9
cdr3_nt: TGTGCCAGCAGCGAAGGGACAACTAGCACAGATACGCAGTATTTT
cdr3_aa: CASSEGTTSTDTQYF

j_call: TRBJ1-4
clone_size: once
d_call: NA
v_call: TRBV21-1
cdr3_nt: TGTGCCAGCAGCAAAGCTGACTGCTCGGGTGAAAAACTGTTTTTT
cdr3_aa: CASSKADCSGEKLFF

j_call: TRBJ2-7
clone_size: NA
d_call: TRBD1
v_call: TRBV9
cdr3_nt: TGTGCCAGCAGCCCTGGACAGGGACGGATCCACGAGCAGTACTTC
cdr3_aa: CASSPGQGRIHEQYF

j_call: TRBJ1-2
clone_size: NA
d_call: NA
v_call: TRBV7-4
cdr3_nt: TGTGCCAGCCAGGGAGGGACACCACCTGCTAACTATGGCTACACCTTC
cdr3_aa: CASQGGTPPANYGYTF

j_call: TRBJ2-5
clone_size: once
d_call: TRBD2
v_call: TRBV2
cdr3_nt: TGTGCCAGCAGAGGACTAGCGGGGGGGCTGGAGACCCAGTACTTC
cdr3_aa: CASRGLAGGLETQYF

j_call: TRBJ2-3
clone_size: NA
d_call: TRBD2
v_call: TRBV9
cdr3_nt: TGTGCCAGCAGCGTGGGACTAGCGGGTCGCACAGATACGCAGTATTTT
cdr3_aa: CASSVGLAGRTDTQYF

j_call: TRBJ1-2
clone_size: NA
d_call: TRBD1
v_call: TRBV19
cdr3_nt: TGTGCCAGCAGTAATACAGGGGGCAACTATGGCTACACCTTC
cdr3_aa: CASSNTGGNYGYTF

j_call: TRBJ1-6
clone_size: NA
d_call: NA
v_call: TRBV5-1
cdr3_nt: TGCGCCAGCAGCTTGGAAGCGGGGTACAGTACGACACCCCTCCACTTT
cdr3_aa: CASSLEAGYSTTPLHF

j_call: TRBJ2-1
clone_size: NA
d_call: TRBD2
v_call: TRBV6-5
cdr3_nt: TGTGCCACCATAGCGGGGGTCTACAATGAGCAGTTCTTC
cdr3_aa: CATIAGVYNEQFF

j_call: TRBJ1-3
clone_size: NA
d_call: NA
v_call: TRBV3-1/TRBV3-2
cdr3_nt: TGTGCCAGCAGCCTTTCAACGCAGGGCGCTGGAAACACCATATATTTT
cdr3_aa: CASSLSTQGAGNTIYF

j_call: TRBJ1-2
clone_size: once
d_call: NA
v_call: TRBV27
cdr3_nt: TGTGCCAGCAGTTTAAGTCCTCAGGGGTACTATGGCTACACCTTC
cdr3_aa: CASSLSPQGYYGYTF

j_call: TRBJ2-3
clone_size: once
d_call: TRBD2
v_call: TRBV7-3
cdr3_nt: TGTGCCAGCAGCCCAGCGGGGGGGCATACAGATACGCAGTATTTT
cdr3_aa: CASSPAGGHTDTQYF

j_call: TRBJ2-2
clone_size: NA
d_call: TRBD2
v_call: TRBV2
cdr3_nt: TGTGCCAGCAGTGTACTAGCGGGGGGTCGGACCGGGGAGCTGTTTTTT
cdr3_aa: CASSVLAGGRTGELFF

j_call: TRBJ2-5
clone_size: NA
d_call: TRBD2
v_call: TRBV7-2
cdr3_nt: TGTGCCAGCAGCTTTCTAGCGGGGGGACAGGAGACCCAGTACTTC
cdr3_aa: CASSFLAGGQETQYF

j_call: TRBJ1-5
clone_size: NA
d_call: TRBD1
v_call: TRBV28
cdr3_nt: TGTGCCAGCGCAGATCGAGGGACAGGGTACAATCAGCCCCAGCATTTT
cdr3_aa: CASADRGTGYNQPQHF

j_call: TRBJ1-1
clone_size: NA
d_call: NA
v_call: TRBV6-2/TRBV6-3
cdr3_nt: TGTGCCAGCAGTTACGGTCGGGGTGTGTGGATGAACACTGAAGCTTTCTTT
cdr3_aa: CASSYGRGVWMNTEAFF

j_call: TRBJ2-7
clone_size: NA
d_call: TRBD1
v_call: TRBV5-1
cdr3_nt: TGCGCCAGCGGAGAAGGGGGCCTTTCCTACGAGCAGTACTTC
cdr3_aa: CASGEGGLSYEQYF